A selection of T cell receptor beta chains follows, all from one sample in a study of graft-versus-host responses after intestinal transplantation. For these receptors, no antigen is known. Clones were read by immunoSEQ multiplex PCR, and TCRdb kept only the in-frame ones, dropping some. This sample has under 100,000 clones, with roughly four fifths found just once. The starting material was unstimulated CD4+ T cells sorted from spleen or lymph node cells, obtained before intestinal transplant. The receptors derive from a human donor who received an intestinal transplant. The CDR3 runs from the conserved cysteine through the conserved F or W. Each record gives: D gene, clone size, J gene, V gene, CDR3 protein, CDR3 DNA. A D gene is named only where the DNA matches it firmly. Size is omitted from some rows. Given values are once, few, many or a class for expanded clones.

.	.	TRBJ2-3	TRBV21-1	CASSKAPIAGLTDTQYF	TGCGCCAGCAGCAAAGCGCCAATAGCGGGACTCACAGATACGCAGTATTTT
.	.	TRBJ2-4	TRBV5-1	CASNTGFENIQYF	TGCGCCAGCAACACGGGGTTCGAAAACATTCAGTACTTC
.	many	TRBJ1-6	TRBV28	CASSRRLGGSPLHF	TGTGCCAGCAGTAGGAGACTCGGCGGCTCACCCCTCCACTTT
TRBD1	.	TRBJ2-5	TRBV29-1	CSVLRGETQYF	TGCAGCGTTCTCAGGGGGGAGACCCAGTACTTC
.	.	TRBJ1-2	TRBV7-9	CASSPDRHYGYTF	TGTGCCAGCAGCCCGGACAGACACTATGGCTACACCTTC
.	.	TRBJ2-7	TRBV7-6	CASSPSPGGYSYEQYF	TGTGCCAGCAGCCCGAGTCCAGGTGGGTACTCCTACGAGCAGTACTTC
TRBD2	.	TRBJ2-5	TRBV5-4	CAMGLAGGAETQYF	TGTGCCATGGGACTAGCGGGCGGGGCAGAGACCCAGTACTTC
.	.	TRBJ1-4	TRBV28	CASSPIDRNNEKLFF	TGTGCCAGCAGTCCCATAGACAGAAATAATGAAAAACTGTTTTTT
TRBD2	.	TRBJ2-7	TRBV9	CASSVSLEAGGRYEQYF	TGTGCCAGCAGCGTATCCCTCGAGGCGGGAGGTCGCTACGAGCAGTACTTC
TRBD1	.	TRBJ1-4	TRBV5-1	CASSTGGTGNEKLFF	TGCGCCAGCAGCACCGGAGGGACAGGGAATGAAAAACTGTTTTTT
TRBD1	.	TRBJ1-6	TRBV10-3	CAISGRGGAYNSPLHF	TGTGCCATCAGTGGGAGAGGGGGCGCATATAATTCACCCCTCCACTTT
.	.	TRBJ2-2	TRBV15	CATSPRPGKWTGELFF	TGTGCCACCAGCCCTCGCCCGGGGAAATGGACCGGGGAGCTGTTTTTT
TRBD1	.	TRBJ2-1	TRBV5-6	CASSLFSTGAYNEQFF	TGTGCCAGCAGCTTGTTTTCGACAGGGGCATACAATGAGCAGTTCTTC
.	.	TRBJ2-1	TRBV11-1	CASSSPERDLDEQFF	TGTGCCAGCAGCTCACCGGAGAGGGATTTGGATGAGCAGTTCTTC
.	.	TRBJ1-1	TRBV6-5	CASISPKRTEAFF	TGTGCCAGCATTTCACCTAAGCGGACTGAAGCTTTCTTT
TRBD1	.	TRBJ1-6	TRBV28	CASRPLTGATSPLHF	TGTGCCAGCAGACCACTCACAGGGGCTACATCACCCCTCCACTTT
.	.	TRBJ2-7	TRBV18	CASSTNPYEQYF	TGTGCCAGCTCAACTAACCCCTACGAGCAGTACTTC
TRBD2	.	TRBJ2-5	TRBV19	CASSARTSWETQYF	TGTGCCAGTAGTGCGCGGACTAGTTGGGAGACCCAGTACTTC
.	.	TRBJ2-7	TRBV7-9	CASSLTGLSSYEQYF	TGTGCCAGCAGCTTGACGGGACTGAGCTCCTACGAGCAGTACTTC
TRBD2	.	TRBJ2-7	TRBV5-1	CASSLIVAGGYEQYF	TGCGCCAGCAGCTTGATAGTAGCGGGAGGCTACGAGCAGTACTTC
.	.	TRBJ2-4	TRBV10-1	CATSSVIGDIQYF	TGCGCCACCTCTAGCGTGATTGGGGACATTCAGTACTTC
TRBD1	.	TRBJ2-7	TRBV18	CASSRQGAAYEQYF	TGTGCCAGCTCACGACAGGGGGCGGCCTACGAGCAGTACTTC
TRBD2	once	TRBJ2-5	TRBV10-2	CASSRSSGPGGEQYF	TGCGCCAGCAGTCGCTCTAGCGGCCCGGGGGGGGAGCAGTACTTC
TRBD1	.	TRBJ1-5	TRBV28	CASSFSTGGNQPQHF	TGTGCCAGCAGTTTCTCGACAGGGGGCAATCAGCCCCAGCATTTT
TRBD1	few	TRBJ2-7	TRBV25-1	CASSEQYVLGTGTYEQYF	TGTGCCAGCAGTGAACAATACGTCCTCGGGACAGGGACCTACGAGCAGTACTTC
.	.	TRBJ2-7	TRBV11-2	CASSLDRDSEQYF	TGTGCCAGCAGCTTAGATCGGGATAGTGAGCAGTACTTC
TRBD2	.	TRBJ2-3	TRBV18	CASSPPAAGGPGDTQYF	TGTGCCAGCTCACCACCGGCAGCGGGAGGGCCAGGAGATACGCAGTATTTT
TRBD1	.	TRBJ1-1	TRBV20-1	CSARDREAFF	TGCAGTGCCAGGGACAGAGAAGCTTTCTTT
TRBD2	.	TRBJ2-1	TRBV5-1	CASSLGLLAGGPNEQFF	TGCGCCAGCAGCTTGGGACTCCTAGCGGGAGGGCCAAATGAGCAGTTCTTC
.	.	TRBJ2-5	TRBV25-1	CASSDVAEETQYF	TGTGCCAGCAGTGACGTGGCTGAAGAGACCCAGTACTTC
TRBD1	.	TRBJ2-2	TRBV30	CALDRSNTGELFF	TGTGCCTTGGACAGGTCGAACACCGGGGAGCTGTTTTTT
TRBD1	.	TRBJ2-7	TRBV6-1	CASKSGQAYEQYF	TGTGCCAGCAAATCCGGACAGGCCTACGAGCAGTACTTC
TRBD1	few	TRBJ1-5	TRBV10-2	CAAAGGAHNQPQHF	TGCGCCGCCGCAGGGGGCGCGCACAATCAGCCCCAGCATTTT
TRBD1	.	TRBJ1-1	TRBV5-1	CASSSDRGTEAFF	TGCGCCAGCAGCTCCGACAGGGGGACTGAAGCTTTCTTT
TRBD2	.	TRBJ2-5	TRBV4-2	CASSQGTSGTLQETQYF	TGTGCCAGCAGCCAAGGGACTAGCGGGACCCTCCAAGAGACCCAGTACTTC
TRBD1	.	TRBJ1-2	TRBV6-5	CASTGTVVYGYTF	TGTGCCAGCACTGGGACAGTCGTGTATGGCTACACCTTC
.	.	TRBJ2-1	TRBV28	CASRGGRLGYNEQFF	TGTGCCAGCAGGGGGGGGCGCCTGGGGTACAATGAGCAGTTCTTC
TRBD2	.	TRBJ2-7	TRBV7-8	CASSLGTSASYEQYF	TGTGCCAGCAGCTTAGGGACTAGCGCATCCTACGAGCAGTACTTC
.	.	TRBJ1-2	TRBV5-1	CASSRNRADYGYTF	TGCGCCAGCAGCAGGAACAGGGCGGACTATGGCTACACCTTC
.	.	TRBJ2-7	TRBV6-1	CASSHADPGYEQYF	TGTGCCAGCAGCCACGCGGACCCGGGGTACGAGCAGTACTTC
TRBD1	.	TRBJ2-2	TRBV9	CASSVLGQGTTGELFF	TGTGCCAGCAGCGTATTGGGACAGGGAACCACCGGGGAGCTGTTTTTT
.	.	TRBJ1-6	TRBV5-1	CASSLQGYNSPLHF	TGCGCCAGCAGCTTACAGGGTTACAATTCACCCCTCCACTTT